This T cell receptor (beta chain) is drawn from a study of T cell changes during pregnancy in multiple sclerosis. The protocol was immunoSEQ multiplex PCR, while the TCRdb copy is restricted to in-frame clones and leaves out a portion. The sample carries tens of thousands of clones, around nine tenths recorded once. The sequences come from CD8+ T cells from peripheral blood mononuclear cells, collected before pregnancy. This TCR was recovered from a female donor with multiple sclerosis, enrolled in a pregnancy study.

CDR3 DNA sequence: TGTGCCAGCAGCCCGAAAAGACAATCCTCTGGAAACACCATATATTTT. Its protein is CASSPKRQSSGNTIYF. This chain links TRBV4-2 with TRBJ1-3; D is ambiguous. The germline CDR1 and CDR2 sequences are LGHNA and YNFKEQ. Trimming cost V 4 bases and J 0 bases, with 13 bases left between them. This CDR3 region has 16 residues.